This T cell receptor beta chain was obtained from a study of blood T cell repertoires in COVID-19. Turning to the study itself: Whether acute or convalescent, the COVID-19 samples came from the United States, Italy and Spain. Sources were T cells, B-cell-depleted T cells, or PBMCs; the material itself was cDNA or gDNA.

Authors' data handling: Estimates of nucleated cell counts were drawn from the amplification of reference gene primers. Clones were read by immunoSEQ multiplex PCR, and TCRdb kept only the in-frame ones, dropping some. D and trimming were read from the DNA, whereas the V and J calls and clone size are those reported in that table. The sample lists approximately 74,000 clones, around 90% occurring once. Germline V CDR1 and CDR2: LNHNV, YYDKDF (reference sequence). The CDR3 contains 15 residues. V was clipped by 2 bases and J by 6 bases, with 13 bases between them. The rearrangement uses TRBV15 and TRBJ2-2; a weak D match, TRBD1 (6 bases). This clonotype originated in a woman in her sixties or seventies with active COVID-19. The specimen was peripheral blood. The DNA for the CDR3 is TGTGCCACCAGCAGAAAGACAGGCACCCCCGGGGAGCTGTTTTTT. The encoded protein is CATSRKTGTPGELFF.